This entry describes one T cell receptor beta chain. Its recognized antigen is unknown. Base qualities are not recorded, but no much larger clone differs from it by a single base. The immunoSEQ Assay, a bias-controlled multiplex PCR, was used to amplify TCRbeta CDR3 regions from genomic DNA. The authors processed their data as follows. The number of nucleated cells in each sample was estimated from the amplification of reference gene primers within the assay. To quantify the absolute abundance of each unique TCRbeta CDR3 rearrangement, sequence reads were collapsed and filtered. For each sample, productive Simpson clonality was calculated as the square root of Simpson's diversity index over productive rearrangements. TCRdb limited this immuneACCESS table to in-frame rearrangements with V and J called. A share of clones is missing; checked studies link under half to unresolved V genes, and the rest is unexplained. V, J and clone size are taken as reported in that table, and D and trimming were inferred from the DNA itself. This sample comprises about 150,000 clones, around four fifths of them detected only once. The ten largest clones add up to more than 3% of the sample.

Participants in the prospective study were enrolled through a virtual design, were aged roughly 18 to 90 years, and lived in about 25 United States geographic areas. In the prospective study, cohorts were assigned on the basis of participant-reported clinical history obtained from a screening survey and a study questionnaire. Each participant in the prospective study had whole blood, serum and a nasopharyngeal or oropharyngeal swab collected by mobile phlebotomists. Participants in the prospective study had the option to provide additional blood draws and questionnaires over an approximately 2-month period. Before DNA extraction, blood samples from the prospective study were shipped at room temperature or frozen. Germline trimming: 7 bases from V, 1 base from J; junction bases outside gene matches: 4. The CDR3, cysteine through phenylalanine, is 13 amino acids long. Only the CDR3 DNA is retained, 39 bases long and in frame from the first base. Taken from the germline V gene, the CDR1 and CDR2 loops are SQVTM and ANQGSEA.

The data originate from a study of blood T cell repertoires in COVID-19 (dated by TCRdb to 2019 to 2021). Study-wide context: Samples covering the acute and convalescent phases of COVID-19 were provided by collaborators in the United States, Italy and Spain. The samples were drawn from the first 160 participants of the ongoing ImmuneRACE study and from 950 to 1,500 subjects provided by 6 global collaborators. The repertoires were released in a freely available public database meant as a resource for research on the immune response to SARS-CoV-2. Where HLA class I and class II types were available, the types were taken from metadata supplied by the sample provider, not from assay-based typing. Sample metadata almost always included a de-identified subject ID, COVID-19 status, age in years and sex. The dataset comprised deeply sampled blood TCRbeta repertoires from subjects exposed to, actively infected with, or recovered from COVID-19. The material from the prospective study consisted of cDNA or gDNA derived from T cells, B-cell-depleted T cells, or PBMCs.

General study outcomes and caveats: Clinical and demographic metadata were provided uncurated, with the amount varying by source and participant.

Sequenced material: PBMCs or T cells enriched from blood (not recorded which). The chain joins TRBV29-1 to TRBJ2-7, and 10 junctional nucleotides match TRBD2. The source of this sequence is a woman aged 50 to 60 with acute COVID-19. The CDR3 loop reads CSASGGPSYEQYF. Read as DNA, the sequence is TGCAGCGCTAGCGGGGGCCCTTCCTACGAGCAGTACTTC.